The clone carrying this T cell receptor (beta chain) came up a few times. CDR1 and CDR2 from the germline V gene are MNHEY and SVGAGI. This CDR3 region has 15 residues. Unmatched junction bases numbered 2, after V lost 7 bases and J lost 4 bases. This sample was taken from a study of blood T cell repertoires in COVID-19. On the study more broadly: Italy, Spain and the United States were the sources of the convalescent and acute COVID-19 samples. Sources were T cells, B-cell-depleted T cells, or PBMCs; the material itself was cDNA or gDNA.

Here immunoSEQ multiplex PCR was the method, and the copy in TCRdb shows in-frame clones only, minus some. In the table there are around 60,000 clones, roughly 87% of which are singletons. The sequence derives from a man aged 50-60 years with active COVID-19. The material sequenced was peripheral blood. The chain carries TRBV6-5 and TRBJ2-1; TRBD2 aligns across 15 bases. This chain's CDR3 is CASTGTSGGYNEQFF. The CDR3 coding sequence is TGTGCCAGCACCGGGACTAGCGGGGGGTACAATGAGCAGTTCTTC.